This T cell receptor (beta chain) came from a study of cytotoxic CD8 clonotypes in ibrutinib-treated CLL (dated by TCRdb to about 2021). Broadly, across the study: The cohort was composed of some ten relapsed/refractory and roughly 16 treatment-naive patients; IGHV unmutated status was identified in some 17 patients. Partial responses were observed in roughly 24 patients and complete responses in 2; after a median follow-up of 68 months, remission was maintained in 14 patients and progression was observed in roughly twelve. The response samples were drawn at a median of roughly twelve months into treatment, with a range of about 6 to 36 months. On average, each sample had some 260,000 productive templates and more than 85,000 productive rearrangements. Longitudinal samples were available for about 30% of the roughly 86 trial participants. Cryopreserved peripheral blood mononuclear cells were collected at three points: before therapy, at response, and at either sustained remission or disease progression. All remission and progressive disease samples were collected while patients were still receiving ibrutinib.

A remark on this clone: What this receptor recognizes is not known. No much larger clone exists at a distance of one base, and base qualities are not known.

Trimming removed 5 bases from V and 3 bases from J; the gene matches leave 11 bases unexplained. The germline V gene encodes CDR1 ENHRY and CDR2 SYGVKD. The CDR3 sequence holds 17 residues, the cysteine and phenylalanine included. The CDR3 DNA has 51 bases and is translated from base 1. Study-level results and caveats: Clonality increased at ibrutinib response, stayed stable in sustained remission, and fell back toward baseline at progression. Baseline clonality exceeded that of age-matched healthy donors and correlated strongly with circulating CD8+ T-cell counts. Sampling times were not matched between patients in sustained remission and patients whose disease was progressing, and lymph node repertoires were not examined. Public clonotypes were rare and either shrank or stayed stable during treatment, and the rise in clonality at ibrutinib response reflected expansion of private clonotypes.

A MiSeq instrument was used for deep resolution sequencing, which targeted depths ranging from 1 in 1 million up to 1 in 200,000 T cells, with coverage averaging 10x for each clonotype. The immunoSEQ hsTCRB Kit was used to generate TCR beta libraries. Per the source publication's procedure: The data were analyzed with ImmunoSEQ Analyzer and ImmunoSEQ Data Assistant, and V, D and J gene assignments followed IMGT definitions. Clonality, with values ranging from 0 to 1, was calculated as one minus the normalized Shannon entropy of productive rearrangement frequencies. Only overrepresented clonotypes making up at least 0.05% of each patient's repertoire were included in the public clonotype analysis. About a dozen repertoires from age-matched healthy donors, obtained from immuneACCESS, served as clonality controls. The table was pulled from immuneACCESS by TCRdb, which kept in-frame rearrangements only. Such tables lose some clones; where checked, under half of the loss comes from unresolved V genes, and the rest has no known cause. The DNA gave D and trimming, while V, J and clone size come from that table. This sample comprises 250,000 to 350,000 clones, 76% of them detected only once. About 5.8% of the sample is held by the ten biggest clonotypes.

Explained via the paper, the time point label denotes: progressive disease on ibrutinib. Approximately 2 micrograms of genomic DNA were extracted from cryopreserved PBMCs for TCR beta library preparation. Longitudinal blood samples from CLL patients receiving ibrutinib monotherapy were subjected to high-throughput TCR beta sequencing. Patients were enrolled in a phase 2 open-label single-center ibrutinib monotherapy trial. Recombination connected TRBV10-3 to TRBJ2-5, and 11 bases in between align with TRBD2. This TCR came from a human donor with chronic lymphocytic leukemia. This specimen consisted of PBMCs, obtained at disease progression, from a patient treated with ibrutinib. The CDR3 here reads CAISHSSGRRGEETQYF. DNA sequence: TGTGCCATCAGTCATTCTAGCGGGAGGCGGGGAGAAGAGACCCAGTACTTC.